Below, one T cell receptor beta chain is given with its context. Its antigen is as yet unknown. This entry belongs to a study of cytomegalovirus exposure and HLA in healthy donors. Study-level results: Per published accounts, TCR beta sequences correctly predicted the HLA-A and HLA-B alleles of most subjects. Per published reports, the classifier diagnosed cytomegalovirus status with high specificity and sensitivity. Available immune exposure information was restricted to CMV serostatus only. Reportedly, fewer N-insertions than the roughly 700-donor mean appeared in an Asian-associated ancestry cluster in a later analysis.

The V end lost 7 bases, the J end lost 7 bases, and 16 bases lay between the germline ends. CDR1 is SNHLY, CDR2 FYNNEI, per germline. This CDR3 has 14 amino acids. Researchers ran the PCR with 60 Vbeta and 13 Jbeta primers. TCRdb keeps only in-frame clones here, not all; method: immunoSEQ multiplex PCR. This table holds about 200,000 clones, approximately 80% found once. The sequenced sample was PBMCs. V gene TRBV2 combines with J gene TRBJ1-4; D is possibly TRBD1 (5 bases). This TCR derives from a girl aged 2 to 9 in good health and CMV-seronegative. CDR3 loop: CASTSDSHAEKLFF. Written as DNA, the CDR3 is TGTGCCAGCACAAGCGACAGCCACGCTGAAAAACTGTTTTTT.